The clone carrying this TCR beta chain has a handful of counts. Assay used: immunoSEQ multiplex PCR; TCRdb lists only in-frame clones, some missing. The data show about 510,000 clones, 79% seen once. The sample comes from a study of shared clonotypes between healthy human individuals. V was shortened by 5 bases and J by 8 bases, with 9 bases between the two germline ends. The V gene's germline CDR1 is SEHNR and CDR2 FQNEAQ (reference sequence). The CDR3 is 12 residues long. This sequence originates from a woman aged 40 to 50 in good health. Some clones in this sample may be carry-over from other donors' samples. The sequenced material came from PBMCs. V gene TRBV7-9 combines with J gene TRBJ1-4; D is unclear. The chain's CDR3 is CASSLSGEKLFF. The CDR3, as DNA: TGTGCCAGCAGCCTAAGCGGGGAAAAACTGTTTTTT.